The 17 T cell receptor beta chains in this list originate from one sample, sequenced in a study of CDR3 diversity in severe acne (dated by TCRdb to between 2018 and 2020). To prepare the library, PCR was applied. The instrument given in TCRdb is Illumina HiSeq 2000. TCRdb handled the public reads itself, with Q25 trimming in fastp and clone calling in MiXCR, and kept productive beta chains. Every distinct CDR3 protein forms one entry, paired with its most common genes and DNA. The sample table contains 90,000 or so distinct CDR3 sequences; only one count was recorded for 45% to 55% of them. About 9.5% of the sample rests with the top ten. Sequencing was performed on blood. The origin of the receptors is a male donor in good health, serving as a control.

Only a few counts were recorded for this clonotype. This chain links TRBV20-1 with TRBJ1-5, with D maybe TRBD1 (5 bases). V gave up 3 bases and J gave up 9 bases, with 24 bases separating them. Germline CDR1 reads DFQATT; CDR2 reads SNEGSKA (reference sequence). This CDR3 spans 16 amino acids. CDR3 nucleotides: TGCAGTGCTAGTGTGGGGCGAGATGGACGATGGTTGCCCCAGCATTTT. Protein sequence: CSASVGRDGRWLPQHF.

In this sample, this clonotype turned up a few times. The V call is TRBV10-3, the J call TRBJ1-4; 7 bases are a match to TRBD1. There are 17 residues in the CDR3. Trimming took 2 bases from V and 3 from J; bases not matched to a gene: 9. Germline V CDR1 and CDR2: ENHRY, SYGVKD. The CDR3 nucleotides read TGTGCCATCAGTGAGAACGAGGGGGCACAAGCTAATGAAAAACTGTTTTTT. This codes for CAISENEGAQANEKLFF.

By its share, this clonotype is medium-sized. The chain recombines TRBV10-3 with TRBJ2-7, with 13 bases identical to TRBD2. V gave up 8 bases and J gave up 5 bases; unmatched junction bases: 9. Germline lookup yields CDR1 ENHRY and CDR2 SYGVKD. The CDR3 has 15 residues. This chain's CDR3 is CAIGKGLAGLDEQYF. DNA of the CDR3: TGTGCCATCGGAAAGGGACTAGCGGGACTGGACGAGCAGTACTTC.

For this clonotype: The conserved closing phenylalanine or tryptophan is absent in this CDR3, likely reflecting a read error. This rearrangement joins TRBV4-1 to TRBJ2-5; D may be TRBD2 (7 bases). The CDR3 is made up of 15 amino acids. Between the trimmed V and J ends, which lost 1 base and 4 bases, there was a span of 13 bases. CDR1 is MGHRA, CDR2 YSYEKL, per germline. DNA for the CDR3: TGCGCCAGCAGCCAAGGCTGGGGGGGGGCAGAGACCCAGTACTCC. Translated, it gives CASSQGWGGAETQYS.

The chain has TRBV20-1 and TRBJ1-2; D ambiguous. V lost 0 bases to trimming and J lost 2 bases, with 7 bases between them. The germline V gene has CDR1 DFQATT and CDR2 SNEGSKA (reference sequence). CDR3 length: 13 residues. The CDR3 nucleotides are TGCAGTGCTAGAGATCCCAGAAACTATGGCTACACCTTC. Its translation: CSARDPRNYGYTF.

This chain joins TRBV19 and TRBJ1-5; no firm D call. The CDR3 contains 14 residues. The germline V and J ends were trimmed by 2 bases and 3 bases, with 8 bases remaining between them. Germline V lookup: CDR1 LNHDA, CDR2 SQIVND (reference sequence). CDR3 loop: CASSIFHDNQPQHF. The CDR3 DNA reads as TGTGCCAGTAGTATATTCCACGACAATCAGCCCCAGCATTTT.

Concerning this clonotype itself: This may come from a read error, since a much larger clone is one base off. The J gene is TRBJ1-4, the V gene TRBV7-9; 8 bases match TRBD1. Germline loops: CDR1 SEHNR, CDR2 FQNEAQ (reference sequence). This CDR3 spans 16 amino acids. CDR3 residues: CASSLGGTGLNGKLFF. DNA of the CDR3: TGTGCCAGCAGCTTAGGGGGGACAGGATTAAATGGAAAACTGTTTTTT.

The chain links TRBV29-1 to TRBJ1-4; 7 bases align to TRBD1. This CDR3 has 13 amino acids. J lost 10 bases, V lost 1 base, and 6 bases had no gene match. Germline assignment: CDR1 SQVTM and CDR2 ANQGSEA. CDR3 coding DNA: TGCAGCGTTGAAGGCCTCCGGGACAGAAAACTGTTTTTT. The encoded protein is CSVEGLRDRKLFF. Variable domain in full (rest from reference TRBV29-1 and TRBJ1-4): SAVISQKPSRDICQRGTSLTIQCQVDSQVTMMFWYRQQPGQSLTLIATANQGSEATYESGFVIDKFPISRPNLTFSTLTVSNMSPEDSSIYLCSVEGLRDRKLFFGSGTQLSVL.

A word on this clonotype: Given a much more abundant clone one base away, this may be a read error. The rearrangement uses TRBV7-9 and TRBJ1-2; TRBD1 agrees at 9 bases. The CDR3 runs to 12 residues. Trimming at V came to 5 bases and at J to 7 bases, leaving 2 bases not matched to a gene. Looked up from germline, CDR1 is SEHNR and CDR2 is FQNEAQ (reference sequence). The CDR3 DNA reads as TGTGCCAGCAGCACAGGGGGCTGTGGCTACACCTTC. Amino acid sequence: CASSTGGCGYTF.

The sample holds many counts of this clonotype. The chain carries TRBV6-1 and TRBJ1-5; no clear D. The V end was cut by 1 base, the J end by 4 bases, with 5 bases between. Germline values: CDR1 MNHNS, CDR2 SASEGT. This CDR3 has 13 residues. The CDR3 here is CASSEGLNQPQHF. The CDR3 nucleotides read TGTGCCAGCAGTGAAGGGTTAAATCAGCCCCAGCATTTT.

With respect to this clonotype: A read error is possible here, since a much larger clone lies one base away. The chain employs TRBV10-3 and TRBJ1-1, with 7 positions matching TRBD1. The CDR3 consists of 13 residues. Germline loops: CDR1 ENHRY, CDR2 SYGVKD. CDR3 DNA sequence: TGTGCCATCGGGACAGCGGTGAACACTGAAGCTCTCTTT. It yields the protein CAIGTAVNTEALF.

The chain employs TRBV2 and TRBJ1-2; D gene unclear. There are 14 residues in the CDR3. V was cut by 8 bases and J by 2 bases, with 15 bases left in between. Germline CDR1 SNHLY, CDR2 FYNNEI. DNA for the CDR3: TGTGCCAGCGGTACTGGTATCAGAAACTATGGCTACACCTTC. Its translation is CASGTGIRNYGYTF.

The rearrangement links TRBV4-1 to TRBJ1-5; D gene ambiguous. Germline CDR1 MGHRA, CDR2 YSYEKL. The CDR3 runs to 16 residues. Trimming pared 2 bases from V and 2 bases from J, leaving 13 bases between. CDR3 coding DNA: TGCGCCAGCAGCCAACCCCGGAGAGGGCGCAATCAGCCCCAGCATTTT. Its protein product is CASSQPRRGRNQPQHF.

This clonotype is categorized as medium-sized (0.01 to 0.1%). The CDR3: CASRGTGGLTDTQYF. In DNA, the CDR3 is TGTGCCAGCAGGGGGACAGGGGGCTTAACAGATACGCAGTATTTT. The chain recombines TRBV2 with TRBJ2-3; 12 bases match TRBD1. The CDR3 length is 15 residues. The V gene's germline CDR1 is SNHLY and CDR2 FYNNEI. With V trimmed by 6 bases and J by 3 bases, 4 bases remained unmatched.

This clonotype was seen a few times. The genes are TRBV7-2 and TRBJ1-5; the D is unclear. CDR1 and CDR2 (germline): SGHTA, FQGNSA. Trimming shortened V by 2 bases and J by 0 bases, and 8 bases separated the two germline ends. The CDR3 has 15 amino acids. The CDR3 coding sequence is TGTGCCAGCAGCTTACCGTCGTATAGCAATCAGCCCCAGCATTTT. It encodes CASSLPSYSNQPQHF.

Many counts were recorded for this clonotype. This chain connects TRBV10-3 to TRBJ1-1, with 7 positions matching TRBD1. Germline CDR1 and CDR2: ENHRY and SYGVKD. The CDR3 contains 14 residues. The junction had 6 bases not matched to a gene; V was cut back by 6 bases and J by 2 bases. The CDR3, as DNA: TGTGCCATCAGCGAGGGACAGATAAACACTGAAGCTTTCTTT. It specifies CAISEGQINTEAFF.

The rearrangement links TRBV10-3 to TRBJ1-6; D is undetermined. Germline CDR1 ENHRY, CDR2 SYGVKD. The ends were cut back, 0 bases at V and 13 bases at J, with 7 bases in the middle. CDR3 length: 12 residues. The CDR3: CAISESGTPLHF. CDR3 DNA sequence: TGTGCCATCAGTGAGTCGGGAACCCCCCTCCACTTT.